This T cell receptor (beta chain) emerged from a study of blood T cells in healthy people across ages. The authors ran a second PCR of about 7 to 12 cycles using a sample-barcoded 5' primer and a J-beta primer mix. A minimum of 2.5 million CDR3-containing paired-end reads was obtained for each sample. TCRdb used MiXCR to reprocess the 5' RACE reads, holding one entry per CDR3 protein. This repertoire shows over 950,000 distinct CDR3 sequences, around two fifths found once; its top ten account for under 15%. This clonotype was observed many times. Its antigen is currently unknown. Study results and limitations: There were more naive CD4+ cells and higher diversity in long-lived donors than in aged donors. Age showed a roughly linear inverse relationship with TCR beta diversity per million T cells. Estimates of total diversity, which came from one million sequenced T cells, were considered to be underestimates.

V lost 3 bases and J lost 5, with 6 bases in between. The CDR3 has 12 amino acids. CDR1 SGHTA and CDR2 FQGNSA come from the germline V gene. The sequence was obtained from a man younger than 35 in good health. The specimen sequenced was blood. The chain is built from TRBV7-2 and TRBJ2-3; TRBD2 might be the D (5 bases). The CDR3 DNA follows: TGTGCCAGCAGCTTTACTAGAGATACGCAGTATTTT. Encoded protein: CASSFTRDTQYF. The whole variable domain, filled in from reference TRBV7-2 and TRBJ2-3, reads GAGVSQSPSNKVTEKGKDVELRCDPISGHTALYWYRQSLGQGLEFLIYFQGNSAPDKSGLPSDRFSAERTGGSVSTLTIQRTQQEDSAVYLCASSFTRDTQYFGPGTRLTVL.